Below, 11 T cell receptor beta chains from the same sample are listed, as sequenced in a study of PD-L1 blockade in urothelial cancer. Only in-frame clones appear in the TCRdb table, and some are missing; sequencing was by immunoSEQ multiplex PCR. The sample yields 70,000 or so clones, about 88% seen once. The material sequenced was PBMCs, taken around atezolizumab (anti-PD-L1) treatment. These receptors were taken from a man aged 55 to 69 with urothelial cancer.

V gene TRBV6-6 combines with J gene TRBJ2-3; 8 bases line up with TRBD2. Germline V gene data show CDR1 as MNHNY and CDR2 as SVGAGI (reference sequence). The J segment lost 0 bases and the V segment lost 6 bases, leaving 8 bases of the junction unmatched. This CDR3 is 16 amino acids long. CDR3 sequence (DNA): TGTGCCAGCAGCCCAGGGACTAGGCCCAGCACAGATACGCAGTATTTT. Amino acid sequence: CASSPGTRPSTDTQYF.

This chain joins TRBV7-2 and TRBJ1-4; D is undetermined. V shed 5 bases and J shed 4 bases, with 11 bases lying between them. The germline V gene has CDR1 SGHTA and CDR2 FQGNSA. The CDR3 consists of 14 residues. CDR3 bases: TGTGCCAGCAGCGTCCGCGGCTATAATGAAAAACTGTTTTTT. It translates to CASSVRGYNEKLFF.

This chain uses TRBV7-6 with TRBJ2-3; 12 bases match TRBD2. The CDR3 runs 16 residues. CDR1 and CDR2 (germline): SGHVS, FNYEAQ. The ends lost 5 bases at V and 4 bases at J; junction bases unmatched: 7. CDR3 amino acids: CASSPRASGGADTQYF. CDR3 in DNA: TGTGCCAGCAGCCCTCGGGCTAGCGGGGGGGCAGATACGCAGTATTTT. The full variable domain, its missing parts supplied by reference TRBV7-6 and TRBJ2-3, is GAGVSQSPRYKVTKRGQDVALRCDPISGHVSLYWYRQALGQGPEFLTYFNYEAQQDKSGLPNDRFSAERPEGSISTLTIQRTEQRDSAMYRCASSPRASGGADTQYFGPGTRLTVL.

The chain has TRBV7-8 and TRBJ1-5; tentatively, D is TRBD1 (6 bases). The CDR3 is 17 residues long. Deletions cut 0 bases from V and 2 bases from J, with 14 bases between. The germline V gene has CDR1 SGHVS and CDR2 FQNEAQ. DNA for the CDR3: TGTGCCAGCAGCTTAGCTAACAGGGTGGTTGGCAATCAGCCCCAGCATTTT. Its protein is CASSLANRVVGNQPQHF.

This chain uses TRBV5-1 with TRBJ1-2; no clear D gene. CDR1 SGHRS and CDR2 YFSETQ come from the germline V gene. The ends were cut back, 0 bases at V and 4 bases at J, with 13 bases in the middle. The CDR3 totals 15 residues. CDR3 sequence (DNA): TGCGCCAGCAGCTTGGATAACAGCAACTCCTATGGCTACACCTTC. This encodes CASSLDNSNSYGYTF. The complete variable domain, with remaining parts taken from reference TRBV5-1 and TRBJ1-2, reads KAGVTQTPRYLIKTRGQQVTLSCSPISGHRSVSWYQQTPGQGLQFLFEYFSETQRNKGNFPGRFSGRQFSNSRSEMNVSTLELGDSALYLCASSLDNSNSYGYTFGSGTRLTVV.

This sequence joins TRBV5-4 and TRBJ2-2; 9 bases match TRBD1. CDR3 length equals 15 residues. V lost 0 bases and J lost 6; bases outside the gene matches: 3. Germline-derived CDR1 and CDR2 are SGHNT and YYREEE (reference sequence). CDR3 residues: CASSLDRTGAGELFF. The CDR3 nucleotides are TGTGCCAGCAGCTTGGACAGGACAGGGGCCGGGGAGCTGTTTTTT.

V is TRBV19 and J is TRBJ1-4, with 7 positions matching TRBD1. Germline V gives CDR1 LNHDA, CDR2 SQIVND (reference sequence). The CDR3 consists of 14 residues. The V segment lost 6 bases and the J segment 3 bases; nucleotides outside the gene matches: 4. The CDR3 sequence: CASRTGQSNEKLFF. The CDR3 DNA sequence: TGTGCCAGTAGAACGGGACAGTCTAATGAAAAACTGTTTTTT.

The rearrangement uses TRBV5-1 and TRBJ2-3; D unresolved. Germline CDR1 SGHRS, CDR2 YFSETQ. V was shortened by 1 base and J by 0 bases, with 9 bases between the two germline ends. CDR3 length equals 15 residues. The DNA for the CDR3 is TGCGCCAGCAGCTTGCTGGGCTTTAGCACAGATACGCAGTATTTT. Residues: CASSLLGFSTDTQYF.

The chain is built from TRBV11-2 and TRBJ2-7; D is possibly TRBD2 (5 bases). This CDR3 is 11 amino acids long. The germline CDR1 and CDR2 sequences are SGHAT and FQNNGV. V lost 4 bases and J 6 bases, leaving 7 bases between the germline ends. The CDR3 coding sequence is TGTGCCAGCAGCTCAGGACTCGAGCAGTACTTC. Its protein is CASSSGLEQYF.

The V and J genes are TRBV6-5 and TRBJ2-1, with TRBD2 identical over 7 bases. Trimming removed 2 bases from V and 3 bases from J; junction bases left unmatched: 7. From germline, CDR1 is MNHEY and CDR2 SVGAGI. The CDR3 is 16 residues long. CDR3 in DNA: TGTGCCAGCAGTTACGGCGGCGGGGGATTCTACAATGAGCAGTTCTTC. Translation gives CASSYGGGGFYNEQFF.

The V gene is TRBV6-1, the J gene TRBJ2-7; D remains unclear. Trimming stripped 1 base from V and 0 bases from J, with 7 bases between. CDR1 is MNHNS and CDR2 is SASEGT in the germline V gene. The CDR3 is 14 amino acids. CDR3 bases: TGTGCCAGCAGTGAAGTCGCCAGCTCCTACGAGCAGTACTTC. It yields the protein CASSEVASSYEQYF.